A single sample gave rise to the 4 T cell receptor beta chains below, sequenced in a study of OX40 agonist ivuxolimab in advanced cancers. This table comes from immunoSEQ multiplex PCR, and its TCRdb copy is limited to in-frame clones, with some not included. The sample lists about 40,000 clones, about nine tenths occurring once. The sequencing used CD4+ or CD8+ T cells sorted from blood, collected in a trial of the OX40 agonist ivuxolimab. These receptors were obtained from an adult with an advanced solid tumor such as melanoma, head and neck, liver or kidney cancer.

This clone has only a few counts. The rearrangement uses TRBV7-9 and TRBJ2-2; no clear D. This CDR3 is built from 15 residues. The germline V gene encodes CDR1 SEHNR and CDR2 FQNEAQ (reference sequence). V was trimmed by 2 bases and J by 0 bases, leaving 7 bases between them. CDR3 DNA sequence: TGTGCCAGCAGCTTACGGGTATCGAACACCGGGGAGCTGTTTTTT. Encoded protein: CASSLRVSNTGELFF. Using reference TRBV7-9 and TRBJ2-2 for the parts outside the CDR3, the full variable domain is DTGVSQNPRHKITKRGQNVTFRCDPISEHNRLYWYRQTLGQGPEFLTYFQNEAQLEKSRLLSDRFSAERPKGSFSTLEIQRTEQGDSAMYLCASSLRVSNTGELFFGEGSRLTVL.

This clone was recorded a few times. The genes are TRBV7-9 and TRBJ1-2; 7 bases map to TRBD1. Trimming took 4 bases from V and 8 from J; bases not matched to a gene: 16. In germline, CDR1 is SEHNR, CDR2 FQNEAQ (reference sequence). The CDR3 has 16 amino acids. The CDR3 here is CASSSTLTRTGDGYTF. The CDR3 DNA follows: TGTGCCAGCAGCTCCACCCTTACCCGGACAGGAGACGGCTACACCTTC.

This chain links TRBV7-9 with TRBJ2-3, with D possibly matching TRBD1 (6 bases). With 8 bases removed from V and 0 bases from J, the gap between germline ends came to 15 bases. This CDR3 is built from 15 residues. Germline lookup yields CDR1 SEHNR and CDR2 FQNEAQ (reference sequence). The CDR3 loop is CASDTGQGSTDTQYF. The CDR3 DNA sequence: TGTGCCAGCGATACCGGGCAGGGGAGCACAGATACGCAGTATTTT.

This clone was seen once. This rearrangement joins TRBV6-1 to TRBJ2-7; D gene uncertain. Looked up from germline, CDR1 is MNHNS and CDR2 is SASEGT. Trimming removed 4 bases from V and 5 bases from J, with 9 bases in between. The CDR3 covers 12 residues. CDR3 residues: CASSGPSHEQYF. As DNA, the CDR3 is TGTGCCAGCAGTGGCCCGTCCCACGAGCAGTACTTC.